The T cell receptor (beta chain) described here comes from a study of blood T cell repertoires in COVID-19. In the study overall: Donors in the United States, Italy and Spain gave samples during acute or convalescent COVID-19. PBMCs, B-cell-depleted T cells, or T cells were the source of the cDNA or gDNA that made up the material.

Measured with immunoSEQ multiplex PCR; TCRdb has only the in-frame clones, and not every one. Of 150,000 to 200,000 clones in the sample, roughly 82% were seen once. Germline trimming cut 8 bases from V and 3 bases from J; bases unmatched to any gene: 17. From germline, CDR1 is SNHLY and CDR2 FYNNEI. The CDR3 loop spans 17 amino acids. The sequenced sample consisted of peripheral blood. This clonotype was obtained from a woman in her 30s with acute or convalescent COVID-19. This rearrangement joins TRBV2 to TRBJ2-5; 8 bases line up with TRBD1. The DNA of the CDR3 is TGTGCCAGCTCCAGGGGGGACAGGATGGTTGCTAAAGAGACCCAGTACTTC. Its translation is CASSRGDRMVAKETQYF.